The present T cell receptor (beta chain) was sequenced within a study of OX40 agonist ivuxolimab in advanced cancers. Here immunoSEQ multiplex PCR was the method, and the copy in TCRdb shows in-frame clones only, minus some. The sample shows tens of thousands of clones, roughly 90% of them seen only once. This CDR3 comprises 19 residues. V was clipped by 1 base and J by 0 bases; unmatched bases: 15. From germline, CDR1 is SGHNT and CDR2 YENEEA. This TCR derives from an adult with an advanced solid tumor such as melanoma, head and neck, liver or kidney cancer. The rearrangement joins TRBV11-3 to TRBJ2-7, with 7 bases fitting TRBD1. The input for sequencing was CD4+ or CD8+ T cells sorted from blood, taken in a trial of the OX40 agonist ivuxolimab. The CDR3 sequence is CASSLALKRGQMNSYEQYF. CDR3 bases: TGTGCCAGCAGCTTAGCGCTAAAGAGGGGACAGATGAACTCCTACGAGCAGTACTTC.